The text below deals with one TCR beta chain. Germline CDR1 and CDR2: MNHEY and SMNVEV (reference sequence). The germline V and J ends were trimmed by 1 base and 4 bases, with 4 bases remaining between them. This CDR3 has 13 amino acids. This sample is part of a study of control samples from healthy donors and cancer patients. Repertoires were generated with immunoSEQ multiplex PCR, while TCRdb's copy carries only in-frame clones and drops some. The top ten clones hold about 14% of a sample with around 250,000 clones, 82% of them seen once. The chain carries TRBV27 and TRBJ2-2; D not certain. The sample taken for sequencing was PBMCs. The receptor was derived from a woman in her sixties or seventies with lung cancer. The CDR3 DNA sequence: TGTGCCAGCAGTTTATGGGTCACCGGGGAGCTGTTTTTT. Encoded protein: CASSLWVTGELFF.